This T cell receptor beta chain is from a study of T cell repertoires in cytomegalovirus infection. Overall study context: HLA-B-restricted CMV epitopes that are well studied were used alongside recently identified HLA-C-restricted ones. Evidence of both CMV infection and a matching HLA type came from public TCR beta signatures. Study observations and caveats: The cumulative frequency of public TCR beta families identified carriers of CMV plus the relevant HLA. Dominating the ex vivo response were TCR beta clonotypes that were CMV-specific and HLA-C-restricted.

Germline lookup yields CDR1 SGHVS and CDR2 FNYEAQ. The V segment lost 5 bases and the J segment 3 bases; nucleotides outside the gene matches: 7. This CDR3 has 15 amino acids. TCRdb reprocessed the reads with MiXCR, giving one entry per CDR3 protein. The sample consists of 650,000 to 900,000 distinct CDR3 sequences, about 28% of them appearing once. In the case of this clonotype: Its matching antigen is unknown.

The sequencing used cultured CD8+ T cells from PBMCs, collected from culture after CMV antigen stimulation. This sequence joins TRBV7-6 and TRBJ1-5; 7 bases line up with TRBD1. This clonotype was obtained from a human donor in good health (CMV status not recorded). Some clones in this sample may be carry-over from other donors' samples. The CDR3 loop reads CASSRMTGNNQPQHF. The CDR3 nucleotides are TGTGCCAGCAGCCGCATGACAGGGAACAATCAGCCCCAGCATTTT.